Below are 26 T cell receptor beta chains sequenced from a single sample in a study of T-cell reconstitution after alpha-beta-depleted transplantation in children. Molecular barcoding with unique molecular identifiers was used for the TCRbeta library. TCRdb reanalysed the PCR reads using MiXCR and keeps one entry per CDR3 protein. The profile covers about 980,000 distinct CDR3 sequences, with less than 30% appearing a single time and 28% taken by the ten largest. The source material was PBMCs, mostly from graft donor cells, sampled 360 days after TCRalphabeta/CD19-depleted stem cell transplant. The receptors stem from a boy younger than two who had a stem cell transplant for SCID, so the T cells may come from the graft donor.

This chain connects TRBV21-1 to TRBJ1-5. TRBV21-1 is deemed a pseudogene. CDR3 length: 15 residues. CDR3: CASSKRGLSNQPQHF. Here the CDR3 DNA reads TGTGCCAGCAGCAAAAGAGGGCTAAGCAATCAGCCCCAGCATTTT.

This chain links TRBV6-1 with TRBJ2-1; maybe TRBD2 (6 bases). Germline CDR1 reads MNHNS; CDR2 reads SASEGT. V was pared by 6 bases and J by 7 bases, with 13 bases between. There are 13 residues in the CDR3. CDR3 in DNA: TGTGCCAGCAGCGGGACTTGGGGAAATGAGCAGTTCTTC. Residues: CASSGTWGNEQFF.

V and J are TRBV29-1 and TRBJ2-1, with D perhaps matching TRBD1 (5 bases). This CDR3 comprises 12 residues. Deletions cut 7 bases from V and 7 bases from J, with 14 bases between. Germline CDR1 and CDR2: SQVTM and ANQGSEA. The CDR3 here is CSAQGGWNEQFF. For the CDR3, the DNA is TGCAGCGCCCAGGGTGGGTGGAATGAGCAGTTCTTC.

This clonotype has only a few counts. This chain joins TRBV6-5 and TRBJ2-7; D remains unclear. Germline values: CDR1 MNHEY, CDR2 SVGAGI. V lost 2 bases, J lost 1 base, and 6 bases lay in between. The CDR3 has 13 amino acids. For the CDR3, the DNA is TGTGCCAGCAGTTACGACGCATCCTACGAGCAGTACTTC. Translation: CASSYDASYEQYF.

The J gene is TRBJ2-2, the V gene TRBV25-1; a weak D match, TRBD2 (6 bases). Germline values: CDR1 MGHDK, CDR2 SYGVNS. The CDR3 runs 17 residues. V lost 4 bases and J lost 2, with 17 bases in between. CDR3 region: CASSALTGSGNTGELFF. The CDR3 DNA follows: TGTGCCAGCAGTGCACTAACGGGTAGCGGAAACACCGGGGAGCTGTTTTTT.

This chain links TRBV20-1 with TRBJ2-3, with D perhaps matching TRBD1 (6 bases). With 2 bases removed from V and 0 bases from J, the gap between germline ends came to 12 bases. The CDR3 contains 15 residues. Germline-derived CDR1 and CDR2 are DFQATT and SNEGSKA (reference sequence). The CDR3 bases are TGCAGTGCTAGAACCTCAGGGGCCAGCACAGATACGCAGTATTTT. This encodes CSARTSGASTDTQYF.

The rearrangement joins TRBV19 to TRBJ1-5; D might be TRBD1 (6 bases). Trimming cost V 6 bases and J 12 bases, with 18 bases left between them. The CDR3 has 13 residues. Germline values: CDR1 LNHDA, CDR2 SQIVND (reference sequence). CDR3 sequence reads: CASRAAPTGGQHF. CDR3 nucleotide sequence: TGTGCCAGTAGGGCCGCCCCGACAGGCGGCCAGCATTTT.

This rearrangement joins TRBV20-1 to TRBJ1-5, with D unresolved. V lost 0 bases and J lost 3, with 15 bases in between. Germline V gene data show CDR1 as DFQATT and CDR2 as SNEGSKA (reference sequence). The CDR3 is made up of 16 amino acids. CDR3 DNA: TGCAGTGCTAGAGATTCTAGTGTGGAGTACAATCAGCCCCAGCATTTT. Translation: CSARDSSVEYNQPQHF.

This clonotype was observed a handful of times. The chain recombines TRBV12-3 or TRBV12-4 with TRBJ2-3; D may be TRBD1 (5 bases). V lost 6 bases to trimming and J lost 2 bases, with 15 bases between them. There are 15 residues in the CDR3. CDR3 amino acids: CASSLPGHNTDTQYF. DNA of the CDR3: TGTGCCAGCAGCCTTCCCGGACACAACACAGATACGCAGTATTTT.

This clonotype was recorded only once. The chain is built from TRBV4-2 and TRBJ2-3; 16 bases map to TRBD2. J lost 0 bases, V lost 4 bases, and 7 bases had no gene match. The CDR3 contains 19 residues. Germline CDR1 LGHNA, CDR2 YNFKEQ. DNA of the CDR3: TGTGCCAGCAGCCTATCCTTGGGACTAGCGGGGGGGAGCACAGATACGCAGTATTTT. This sequence encodes CASSLSLGLAGGSTDTQYF.

The CDR3 sequence is CASSLAASGGAWETQYF. The CDR3 DNA sequence: TGTGCCAGCAGCTTAGCGGCTAGCGGGGGGGCTTGGGAGACCCAGTACTTC. The chain joins TRBV7-6 to TRBJ2-5, with 12 bases identical to TRBD2. CDR3 size: 17 residues. Trimming at V came to 0 bases and at J to 5 bases, leaving 7 bases not matched to a gene. The germline V gene encodes CDR1 SGHVS and CDR2 FNYEAQ.

There are a few counts of this clonotype. The rearrangement joins TRBV10-3 to TRBJ1-3; D is uncertain. CDR1 and CDR2 from the germline V gene are ENHRY and SYGVKD. Trimming stripped 0 bases from V and 4 bases from J, with 4 bases between. The CDR3 runs 13 residues. This CDR3 is CAISESEGNTIYF. As DNA, the CDR3 is TGTGCCATCAGTGAGTCGGAGGGAAACACCATATATTTT.

V is TRBV4-1 and J is TRBJ2-5, with TRBD2 as a possible D gene (5 bases). Deletions cut 6 bases from V and 5 bases from J, with 7 bases between. Germline V gene data show CDR1 as MGHRA and CDR2 as YSYEKL. The CDR3 covers 11 residues. CDR3: CASRRVETQYF. The CDR3, as DNA: TGCGCCAGCAGGAGGGTGGAGACCCAGTACTTC.

This chain connects TRBV11-2 to TRBJ2-5; tentative D call: TRBD2 (5 bases). This CDR3 comprises 14 residues. Germline V gene sequence: CDR1 SGHAT, CDR2 FQNNGV. V shed 4 bases and J shed 3 bases, with 12 bases lying between them. CDR3 nucleotide sequence: TGTGCCAGCAGCTCCCGGACTGGAAAAGAGACCCAGTACTTC. Translated, it gives CASSSRTGKETQYF.

The V and J genes are TRBV4-1 and TRBJ1-5, with D possibly TRBD1 on 6 matching bases. This CDR3 comprises 16 residues. Trimming shortened V by 0 bases and J by 4 bases, and 13 bases separated the two germline ends. From germline, CDR1 is MGHRA and CDR2 YSYEKL. CDR3 residues: CASSQDGAGVNQPQHF. CDR3 DNA: TGCGCCAGCAGCCAAGATGGGGCAGGGGTAAATCAGCCCCAGCATTTT.

The rearrangement joins TRBV20-1 to TRBJ2-7; D gene uncertain. Germline values: CDR1 DFQATT, CDR2 SNEGSKA (reference sequence). The CDR3 covers 13 residues. V dropped 0 bases and J dropped 2 bases, with 8 bases sitting between them. The DNA of the CDR3 is TGCAGTGCTAGAGACGCATCCACCTACGAGCAGTACTTC. Amino acids: CSARDASTYEQYF.

The chain combines TRBV30 with TRBJ1-5; D possibly corresponds to TRBD1 (6 bases). V lost 2 bases, J lost 7 bases, and 12 bases lay in between. There are 13 residues in the CDR3. Germline V gene data show CDR1 as GTSNPN and CDR2 as SVGIG (reference sequence). In DNA, the CDR3 is TGTGCCTGGAGTTCAGGGGAGCGGCAGCCCCAGCATTTT. This codes for CAWSSGERQPQHF.

The chain carries TRBV11-2 and TRBJ2-7; 10 bases align to TRBD2. The CDR3 is made up of 19 amino acids. CDR1 and CDR2 (germline): SGHAT, FQNNGV. The V segment lost 2 bases and the J segment 4 bases; nucleotides outside the gene matches: 17. CDR3: CASSLILLPSGGAGYEQYF. CDR3 in DNA: TGTGCCAGCAGCTTAATTCTCCTCCCAAGCGGGGGGGCCGGGTACGAGCAGTACTTC.

This clonotype was picked up a small number of times. The rearrangement joins TRBV7-8 to TRBJ2-5; D not certain. CDR1 is SGHVS, CDR2 FQNEAQ, per germline. This CDR3 has 16 amino acids. Trimming took 5 bases from V and 1 from J, leaving 17 bases between them. CDR3 nucleotide sequence: TGTGCCAGCAGCCCCTTTTTGACACCTCTCCAAGAGACCCAGTACTTC. It specifies CASSPFLTPLQETQYF.

This clonotype was counted only a few times. This sequence joins TRBV2 and TRBJ2-3; TRBD2 matches 9 bases. The V gene end was trimmed by 11 bases and the J gene end by 0 bases; junction bases not matched to a gene: 12. The CDR3 consists of 16 residues. Looked up from germline, CDR1 is SNHLY and CDR2 is FYNNEI. CDR3 in DNA: TGTGCCCTAACACTCGGGACTAGCTTAAGCACAGATACGCAGTATTTT. It codes for CALTLGTSLSTDTQYF.

This clonotype was recorded at least ten times. The chain employs TRBV12-3 or TRBV12-4 and TRBJ2-2; D perhaps matches TRBD2 (6 bases). This CDR3 spans 17 amino acids. Between the trimmed V and J ends, which lost 3 bases and 1 base, there was a span of 15 bases. In DNA, the CDR3 is TGTGCCAGCAGTTTTGCTGTCCGGAGGGAGAACACCGGGGAGCTGTTTTTT. Translation gives CASSFAVRRENTGELFF.

This clonotype was seen repeatedly, ten times or more. The chain uses TRBV2 and TRBJ2-3, with TRBD2 matching 9 bases. Germline trimming cut 2 bases from V and 6 bases from J; bases unmatched to any gene: 12. The CDR3 totals 17 residues. Germline CDR1 is SNHLY and CDR2 is FYNNEI. CDR3 in amino acids: CASSERLADARADTQYF. The DNA for the CDR3 is TGTGCCAGCAGTGAACGACTAGCGGACGCCCGTGCGGATACGCAGTATTTT.

This clonotype has a handful of counts. The chain links TRBV20-1 to TRBJ2-2; D remains unclear. This CDR3 has 15 residues. The V and J ends lost 4 bases and 3 bases respectively, with 15 bases between them. Per the germline V gene, CDR1 is DFQATT and CDR2 is SNEGSKA (reference sequence). In DNA form, the CDR3 reads TGCAGTGCTATTAGGCAGCGTTGGTACACCGGGGAGCTGTTTTTT. It is translated as CSAIRQRWYTGELFF.

CDR3 nucleotides: TGTGCCAGCAGCCAAGATCCCACGCCGGGTGTTAAGAATGAGCAGTTCTTC. Residues: CASSQDPTPGVKNEQFF. This rearrangement joins TRBV4-2 to TRBJ2-1; D is undetermined. V was pared by 0 bases and J by 7 bases, with 19 bases between. The germline CDR1 and CDR2 sequences are LGHNA and YNFKEQ. CDR3 size: 17 residues.

CDR3 nucleotide sequence: TGTGCCATCAGTTGGGACGGTAACTACGAGCAGTACTTC. This encodes CAISWDGNYEQYF. The chain combines TRBV10-3 with TRBJ2-7, with D possibly called TRBD1 or TRBD2 (5 bases each). Trimming took off 5 bases at V and 3 bases at J, with 11 bases between the two ends. The germline CDR1 and CDR2 sequences are ENHRY and SYGVKD. CDR3 size: 13 residues.

CDR3 DNA: TGTGCCAGCAGCTTAGTGATGACAGGGACAGGGGTTCAGCCCCAGCATTTT. Protein product: CASSLVMTGTGVQPQHF. The J gene is TRBJ1-5, the V gene TRBV7-9, with 10 bases identical to TRBD1. V gave up 1 base and J gave up 6 bases; unmatched junction bases: 9. The germline V gene has CDR1 SEHNR and CDR2 FQNEAQ (reference sequence). The CDR3 covers 17 residues.